This is a list of T cell receptor beta chains from one sample in a study of Tregs in tolerant kidney transplant recipients. Sequencing used immunoSEQ multiplex PCR; TCRdb keeps in-frame clones, though not all of them. The sample includes more than 95,000 clones, roughly nine tenths seen only once; the top ten take nearly 0.6%. Sequenced: CD4+ T cells from blood. These TCRs come from a human donor in good health. Each CDR3 is given with its conserved first and last residue. Each record gives: J gene, CDR3 length, D gene, V gene, clone size, CDR3 DNA, CDR3 protein. A D gene is named only where the DNA matches it firmly. Not every row has a clone size; where given, it reads once, few, many or a size class.

TRBJ2-1,13,-,TRBV19,-,TGTGCCAGTAGTGATAAAAGCGGTGCAGAGCAGTTCTTC,CASSDKSGAEQFF
TRBJ2-7,15,-,TRBV4-2,-,TGTGCCAGCAGCCAAGAGGGGACGGATACCTACGAGCAGTACTTC,CASSQEGTDTYEQYF
TRBJ2-2,15,-,TRBV18,-,TGTGCCAGCTTCCCGACCGTAGCGAACACCGGGGAGCTGTTTTTT,CASFPTVANTGELFF
TRBJ2-7,16,-,TRBV18,once,TGTGCCAGCTCACCCCCCACCGGGACGGATACCTACGAGCAGTACTTC,CASSPPTGTDTYEQYF
TRBJ2-1,16,-,TRBV5-1,-,TGCGCCAGCAGCCTCTTCGGGCTAGCGACCCACAATGAGCAGTTCTTC,CASSLFGLATHNEQFF
TRBJ2-2,16,-,TRBV6-1,-,TGTGCCAGCAGTGATGAATCTGAAGGGGGGACCGGGGAGCTGTTTTTT,CASSDESEGGTGELFF
TRBJ2-3,18,TRBD2,TRBV13,-,TGTGCCAGCAGCTTAGGCCCCCCGACTAGCGGGGGCACAGATACGCAGTATTTT,CASSLGPPTSGGTDTQYF
TRBJ2-5,19,TRBD1,TRBV9,-,TGTGCCAGCAGCGTTGGGACAGGGTCGATTCTTTTTCCACAAGAGACCCAGTACTTC,CASSVGTGSILFPQETQYF
TRBJ2-7,15,TRBD1,TRBV5-1,-,TGCGCCAGCAGCACTGCCGGGACAGGGGGATACGAGCAGTACTTC,CASSTAGTGGYEQYF
TRBJ1-1,14,-,TRBV5-1,-,TGCGCCAGCAGCCCGACAGCGGGACTGTCTGAAGCTTTCTTT,CASSPTAGLSEAFF
TRBJ2-7,15,-,TRBV6-5,-,TGTGCCAGCAGTTACAGGAGACAGCGCTCCTACGAGCAGTACTTC,CASSYRRQRSYEQYF
TRBJ2-6,17,TRBD1,TRBV2,-,TGTGCCAGCAGTGAGGACAGGGGACGGCCTGGGGCCAACGTCCTGACTTTC,CASSEDRGRPGANVLTF
TRBJ2-1,19,TRBD2,TRBV6-4,-,TGTGCCAGCAGTGAATCGGGACTAGCGGGAGCAACCTCCTACAATGAGCAGTTCTTC,CASSESGLAGATSYNEQFF
TRBJ2-4,14,TRBD1,TRBV7-8,-,TGTGCCAGCAGCTTAGTTGGGACAGGGGTCATTCAGTACTTC,CASSLVGTGVIQYF
TRBJ1-5,16,TRBD1,TRBV5-5,-,TGTGCCAGCAGCGCCGTGGACAGGGGGCGAGATCAGCCCCAGCATTTT,CASSAVDRGRDQPQHF
TRBJ2-1,12,-,TRBV6-4,-,TGTGCCAGCAGCAACGGACGCGGTGAGCAGTTCTTC,CASSNGRGEQFF
TRBJ2-7,14,TRBD2,TRBV5-4,-,TGTGCCAGCAGCTTGGCTAGCGGTTCCTACGAGCAGTACTTC,CASSLASGSYEQYF
TRBJ1-1,12,-,TRBV25-1,-,TGTGCCAGCAGAAGCCAGAACACTGAAGCTTTCTTT,CASRSQNTEAFF
TRBJ2-1,17,-,TRBV29-1,-,TGCAGCGTTCCCGCCCAAGTGTGGGGGGCAGGTTACAATGAGCAGTTCTTC,CSVPAQVWGAGYNEQFF
TRBJ1-2,13,-,TRBV5-1,-,TGCGCCAGCAGCTCGTACGGGACCTATGGCTACACCTTC,CASSSYGTYGYTF
TRBJ2-1,11,-,TRBV20-1,-,TGCAGTGCTAATCCGCACAATGAGCAGTTCTTC,CSANPHNEQFF
TRBJ2-3,14,-,TRBV2,-,TGTGCCAGCAGCCCCTCGCATAGCACAGATACGCAGTATTTT,CASSPSHSTDTQYF
TRBJ2-2,16,TRBD1,TRBV4-2,-,TGTGCCAGCAGCACAGGACAGGCCGAGAACACCGGGGAGCTGTTTTTT,CASSTGQAENTGELFF
TRBJ2-5,15,-,TRBV5-1,-,TGCGCCAGCAGCTTGGGTCCCAGGGGGGCTGAGACCCAGTACTTC,CASSLGPRGAETQYF
TRBJ2-7,13,-,TRBV7-9,-,TGTGCCAGCAGCCTAAGACAGACGGGCGAGCAGTACTTC,CASSLRQTGEQYF
TRBJ2-7,15,TRBD2,TRBV27,-,TGTGCCAGCAGTTCTTTAGCGGGGGCACCCTACGAGCAGTACTTC,CASSSLAGAPYEQYF
TRBJ2-3,15,-,TRBV14,-,TGTGCCAGCAGCCAAGACCGTGACTCCAGAGATACGCAGTATTTT,CASSQDRDSRDTQYF
TRBJ1-1,12,TRBD1,TRBV2,-,TGTGCCAGTTCACAGGGGGACACTGAAGCTTTCTTT,CASSQGDTEAFF
TRBJ1-2,13,-,TRBV6-1,-,TGTGCCAGCAGGGAGGCCTATAACTATGGCTACACCTTC,CASREAYNYGYTF
TRBJ2-2,15,TRBD2,TRBV4-2,once,TGTGCCAGCAGCCTCCGGGGGGGTATCGCCGGGGAGCTGTTTTTT,CASSLRGGIAGELFF
TRBJ1-4,16,-,TRBV7-9,-,TGTGCCAGCAGCACCCATTGGAGGGGGATGTCTGAAAAACTGTTTTTT,CASSTHWRGMSEKLFF
TRBJ1-2,19,-,TRBV11-2,-,TGTGCCAGCAGGGATTATACCGGACGATCCAAGACCCGGGACTATGGCTACACCTTC,CASRDYTGRSKTRDYGYTF
TRBJ1-1,14,-,TRBV7-6,-,TGTGCCAGCAGTCCGGCGGCAGTTGCTGTGTCGGCTTTCTTT,CASSPAAVAVSAFF
TRBJ2-7,14,-,TRBV5-1,-,TGCGCCAGCAGCTTAAGGAGTTCTCACTACGAGCAGTACTTC,CASSLRSSHYEQYF
TRBJ2-3,15,TRBD1,TRBV5-1,-,TGCGCCAGCAGGGAGGGACAGGGGAGCACAGATACGCAGTATTTT,CASREGQGSTDTQYF
TRBJ1-4,13,TRBD1,TRBV30,-,TGTGCCTGGAGTGTACAGGGGGCTGAAAAACTGTTTTTT,CAWSVQGAEKLFF
TRBJ2-1,15,TRBD1,TRBV4-1,-,TGCGCCAGCAGCCCCGGACAGGGACCCCAGGGGGAGCAGTTCTTC,CASSPGQGPQGEQFF
TRBJ2-1,15,TRBD2,TRBV4-2,-,TGTGCCAGCAGCCAAGATTGGGTAGCGGGAGTTGAGCAGTTCTTC,CASSQDWVAGVEQFF
TRBJ1-6,15,-,TRBV7-3,-,TGTGCCAGCAGCTTAGGGACTCACGGAAATTCACCCCTCCACTTT,CASSLGTHGNSPLHF
TRBJ1-1,14,TRBD1,TRBV18,-,TGTGCCAGCTCAGAACAGGGGACCAACACTGAAGCTTTCTTT,CASSEQGTNTEAFF
TRBJ1-2,15,TRBD1,TRBV6-1,-,TGTGCCAGCAGTGACAACAGGGGTGACGGCTATGGCTACACCTTC,CASSDNRGDGYGYTF
TRBJ1-6,14,-,TRBV6-1,-,TGTGCCAGCAGTCATACAGGGAGGGATTCACCCCTCCACTTT,CASSHTGRDSPLHF
TRBJ1-1,13,-,TRBV7-9,-,TGTGCCAGCAGCCTCCAAATGAACACTGAAGCTTTCTTT,CASSLQMNTEAFF
TRBJ2-3,13,-,TRBV11-3,-,TGTGCCAGCAGCGGGGGCTTCACAGATACGCAGTATTTT,CASSGGFTDTQYF
TRBJ2-7,12,-,TRBV7-9,-,TGTGCCAGCAGCTTGACGAGGGGCGAGCAGTACTTC,CASSLTRGEQYF
TRBJ2-3,12,-,TRBV9,-,TGTGCCAGCAGCGTGGGGGCAGATACGCAGTATTTT,CASSVGADTQYF
TRBJ2-5,16,TRBD2,TRBV18,once,TGTGCCAGCGCACCGGGACTAGCGGGAGGCCGAGAGACCCAGTACTTC,CASAPGLAGGRETQYF
TRBJ2-5,14,-,TRBV25-1,-,TGTGCCAGCCTGGGCGATGGGACCCAAGAGACCCAGTACTTC,CASLGDGTQETQYF
TRBJ1-1,11,-,TRBV19,-,TGTGCCAGTAAAGTAGGATTCTCAGCTTTCTTT,CASKVGFSAFF
TRBJ1-2,17,-,TRBV7-5,-,TGTGTCAGAAGCCCCCTAGGGACAGAAACCCCATACTATGGCTACACCTTC,CVRSPLGTETPYYGYTF
TRBJ1-5,14,-,TRBV6-1,once,TGTGCCAGCAGGGGGAACAGGGTTTCCCAGCCCCAGCATTTT,CASRGNRVSQPQHF
TRBJ1-1,12,-,TRBV27,-,TGTGCCAGCAGTTTATCCGGCAGTGGACAAGTGTTT,CASSLSGSGQVF
TRBJ2-1,15,TRBD2,TRBV5-1,-,TGCGCCAGCAGTCTAAGCGGGAGTACCTACAATGAGCAGTTCTTC,CASSLSGSTYNEQFF